These T cell receptor beta chains were read from a single sample in a study of T cell responses to AZD1222 COVID-19 vaccine. Here immunoSEQ multiplex PCR was the method, and the copy in TCRdb shows in-frame clones only, minus some. The repertoire has around 180,000 clones, just over 85% of them found once; the top ten carry 0.4% to 0.5%. The sequenced sample was peripheral blood, obtained on day 0 of AZD1222 vaccination. The source is an adult in good health. Both conserved end residues are part of each CDR3. A D gene is named only where the DNA matches it firmly. Size is omitted from some rows. Given values are once, few, many or a class for expanded clones.

j_gene	abundance	v_gene	d_gene	CDR3nt	CDR3aa
TRBJ2-5	-	TRBV6-5	-	TGTGCCAGCAGTTATACCGGGCGGGGAGAGACCCAGTACTTC	CASSYTGRGETQYF
TRBJ2-5	-	TRBV29-1	TRBD1	TGCAGCGTTGGAGACAGGGATGGGAAAGAGACCCAGTACTTC	CSVGDRDGKETQYF
TRBJ2-7	-	TRBV6-6	TRBD1	TGTGCCAGCAGTGTCCCGGGACAGGGATCCTACGAGCAGTACTTC	CASSVPGQGSYEQYF
TRBJ2-7	-	TRBV25-1	TRBD1	TGTGCCGCGGGACAGGGGGCAAACGAGCAGTACTTC	CAAGQGANEQYF
TRBJ2-7	once	TRBV3-1/TRBV3-2	TRBD2	TGTGCCAGCAGCGCCTCTAGCGGGAGCTCCTACGAGCAGTACTTC	CASSASSGSSYEQYF
TRBJ1-1	-	TRBV13	TRBD1	TGTGCCAGCAGCTTTAGGACAGGAAACACTGAAGCTTTCTTT	CASSFRTGNTEAFF
TRBJ1-1	-	TRBV30	TRBD1	TGTGCCTGGAGTGGCCGGGACAGGGAGGAAGCTTTCTTT	CAWSGRDREEAFF
TRBJ1-5	-	TRBV5-8	-	TGTGCCAGCAGCCCCCCGGGTCCAGATCAGCCCCAGCATTTT	CASSPPGPDQPQHF
TRBJ2-7	-	TRBV12-3/TRBV12-4	-	TGTGCCAGCAGTTTAGGGCAGATCTACGAGCAGTACTTC	CASSLGQIYEQYF
TRBJ1-6	-	TRBV3-1/TRBV3-2	TRBD1	TGTGCCAGCAGAGGAATAGGGACAGTAAAGTCACCCCTCCACTTT	CASRGIGTVKSPLHF
TRBJ2-3	-	TRBV10-3	TRBD1	TGTGCCATCAAAAACAGGGGGCAGAACACAGATACGCAGTATTTT	CAIKNRGQNTDTQYF
TRBJ2-3	once	TRBV4-3	-	TGCGCCAGCAGCCAAGCCCTACTGGGGGATACGCAGTATTTT	CASSQALLGDTQYF
TRBJ1-6	few	TRBV4-1	-	TGCGCCAGCAGCCATGTAGGGGGGGAATATTCACCCCTCCACTTT	CASSHVGGEYSPLHF
TRBJ2-1	-	TRBV11-3	-	TGTGCCAGCAGCTTGGGCTCCTACAATGAGCAGTTCTTC	CASSLGSYNEQFF
TRBJ2-1	-	TRBV19	-	TGTGCCAGTAGTATAGGTCAGGGGAACAATGAGCAGTTCTTC	CASSIGQGNNEQFF
TRBJ2-2	-	TRBV7-6	-	TGTGCCAGCAGCTTGGGGGGCGCGTCGGCCGGGGAGCTGTTTTTT	CASSLGGASAGELFF
TRBJ2-5	few	TRBV12-3/TRBV12-4	-	TGTGCCAGCAGTTTAGTCGATCGGACCCAGTACTTC	CASSLVDRTQYF
TRBJ1-6	-	TRBV2	TRBD1	TGTGCCGGTTGGGACAGCTCTAGGGGTAATTCACCCCTCCACTTT	CAGWDSSRGNSPLHF
TRBJ1-2	-	TRBV2	-	TGTGCCAGCAGTTCACATCTGGGTGGCTACACCTTC	CASSSHLGGYTF
TRBJ2-7	-	TRBV6-1	-	TGTGCCAGCAGTGAAGTTGGGATGCACGAGCAGTACTTC	CASSEVGMHEQYF
TRBJ1-6	-	TRBV4-1	-	TGCGCCAGCAGCCAAGTGAGAATGGCCAATTCACCCCTCCACTTT	CASSQVRMANSPLHF
TRBJ2-7	-	TRBV6-5	-	TGTGCCAGCAGTTCCATGACATTTGCCGAGCAGTACTTC	CASSSMTFAEQYF
TRBJ2-1	-	TRBV24-1	-	TGTGCCACCAGTGATTTGAACGACCCTGACAATGAGCAGTTCTTC	CATSDLNDPDNEQFF
TRBJ2-1	-	TRBV27	TRBD2	TGTGCCAGCAGTTTCAATCTAGCGGGGGGACCCAATGAGCAGTTCTTC	CASSFNLAGGPNEQFF
TRBJ2-7	-	TRBV5-6	-	TGTGCCAGCAGCTCCTTCTACGAGCAGTACTTC	CASSSFYEQYF
TRBJ1-3	-	TRBV11-2	-	TGTGCCAGCAGCTTGAGCTGGGACTCTGGAAACACCATATATTTT	CASSLSWDSGNTIYF
TRBJ1-2	-	TRBV6-5	-	TGTGCCAGCAAGGCCGACTCTAACTATGGCTACACCTTC	CASKADSNYGYTF
TRBJ2-3	-	TRBV27	-	TGTGCCAGCAGCTTCGGTGGGAGCACAGATACGCAGTATTTT	CASSFGGSTDTQYF
TRBJ2-1	-	TRBV29-1	-	TGCAGCGGCCTCCGGGACTCCGCCAATGAGCAGTTCTTC	CSGLRDSANEQFF
TRBJ2-7	-	TRBV5-8	-	TGTGCCAGCAGCTTGGCTGACAGCGGCCGGAAATACGAGCAGTACTTC	CASSLADSGRKYEQYF
TRBJ1-5	once	TRBV6-5	-	TGTGCCACGAGCGACATACATAGCAATCAGCCCCAGCATTTT	CATSDIHSNQPQHF
TRBJ1-5	-	TRBV27	-	TGTGCCAGCAGTTTGGATAGAAGGGATCAGCCCCAGCATTTT	CASSLDRRDQPQHF
TRBJ2-3	-	TRBV4-1	TRBD2	TGCGCCAGCAGCCAAGCCGATAGCGGGGGGGCTTCATATACGCAGTATTTT	CASSQADSGGASYTQYF
TRBJ1-4	-	TRBV7-6	-	TGTGCCAGCAGCCGGATTCTTCGGGGGCAGGGTGAAAAACTGTTTTTT	CASSRILRGQGEKLFF
TRBJ2-5	-	TRBV5-4	-	TGTGCCAGCAGCCCGAAGGGGGTGGTAGAGACCCAGTACTTC	CASSPKGVVETQYF
TRBJ2-7	-	TRBV9	-	TGTGCCAGCAGCCCAGCCTCGAGCTCCTACGAGCAGTACTTC	CASSPASSSYEQYF
TRBJ1-6	once	TRBV7-2	TRBD1	TGTGCCAGCAGCGCCGGCGGGACAGTGAATTCACCCCTCCACTTT	CASSAGGTVNSPLHF
TRBJ1-4	-	TRBV28	-	TGTGCCAGCAGTTCCCCATTAGCCCGACGTGAAAAACTGTTTTTT	CASSSPLARREKLFF
TRBJ1-6	-	TRBV15	-	TGTGCCACCAGCAGAGCCCCCGTTGGGGGATCACCCCTCCACTTT	CATSRAPVGGSPLHF
TRBJ2-3	-	TRBV6-6	-	TGTGCCAGCATTTTAACAACTAGCACAGATACGCAGTATTTT	CASILTTSTDTQYF
TRBJ2-2	few	TRBV5-1	-	TGCGCCAGCAGCTTGGCCGGAGGGGGAGTGTACACCGGGGAGCTGTTTTTT	CASSLAGGGVYTGELFF
TRBJ2-5	-	TRBV19	-	TGTGCCAGTAGTACCCCTAGAATCCAAGAGACCCAGTACTTC	CASSTPRIQETQYF
TRBJ2-1	-	TRBV11-1	-	TGTGCCAGCAGCTTAGGGGCAGGGAATGAGCAGTTCTTC	CASSLGAGNEQFF
TRBJ1-1	-	TRBV19	-	TGTGCCAGTACCCTACAGGGCCTGAACACTGAAGCTTTCTTT	CASTLQGLNTEAFF
TRBJ2-7	-	TRBV7-9	TRBD2	TGTGCCTACACAACTAGCGGACCTTCCTACGAGCAGTACTTC	CAYTTSGPSYEQYF
TRBJ2-1	-	TRBV4-1	TRBD1	TGCGCCAGCAGCCAAACCCTTACAACAGGGGCCAATGAGCAGTTCTTC	CASSQTLTTGANEQFF
TRBJ1-5	-	TRBV7-8	-	TGTGCCAGCAGTCAGGGTCTTAGCAATCAGCCCCAGCATTTT	CASSQGLSNQPQHF